The 10 T cell receptor beta chains given below trace back to one sample, sequenced in a study of healthy donors' naive CD4 and CD8 T cells. TCR libraries were built from 450 to 650 ng of total RNA by linear amplification. TCRdb reanalysed the reads using MiXCR and keeps one entry per CDR3 protein. The table shows approximately 180,000 distinct CDR3 sequences, with about 76% occurring only once. Sequenced material: naive CD4+ and CD8+ T cells sorted from blood, pooled from several donors. These receptors came from a pool of human donors in good health; the sample pools cells from several healthy donors.

The J gene is TRBJ1-3, the V gene TRBV30, with 7 bases identical to TRBD1. Germline V gene lookup returns CDR1 GTSNPN and CDR2 SVGIG (reference sequence). After removal of 0 bases from V and 0 bases from J, the junction contained 5 bases not matched to a gene. CDR3 size: 16 residues. CDR3 sequence reads: CAWSVPGGGSGNTIYF. The CDR3 DNA is TGTGCCTGGAGTGTACCAGGGGGAGGCTCTGGAAACACCATATATTTT.

The V gene is TRBV6-1, the J gene TRBJ1-2; possibly TRBD1 for D (5 bases). The CDR3 has 14 amino acids. Looked up from germline, CDR1 is MNHNS and CDR2 is SASEGT. With 1 base removed from V and 4 bases from J, the gap between germline ends came to 10 bases. This chain's CDR3 is CASSEGGLSYGYTF. The CDR3 coding sequence is TGTGCCAGCAGTGAAGGGGGACTGTCCTATGGCTACACCTTC.

This chain joins TRBV18 and TRBJ1-2; 7 bases match TRBD1. This CDR3 is built from 12 residues. J was trimmed by 6 bases and V by 6 bases; bases with no gene match: 4. Germline CDR1 and CDR2: KGHSH and LQKENI. The CDR3 sequence: CASSPGQHGYTF. DNA of the CDR3: TGTGCCAGCTCCCCGGGACAGCATGGCTACACCTTC.

This clonotype was recorded only once. This chain uses TRBV19 with TRBJ2-1; 9 bases align to TRBD1. The V segment lost 2 bases and the J segment 7 bases; nucleotides outside the gene matches: 9. CDR3 length equals 16 residues. The germline V gene encodes CDR1 LNHDA and CDR2 SQIVND (reference sequence). Here the CDR3 DNA reads TGTGCCAGTAGTATAACTGGGACAGGGCGACGGAATGAGCAGTTCTTC. Its translation: CASSITGTGRRNEQFF.

This rearrangement joins TRBV29-1 to TRBJ1-2; no firm D call. V was pared by 3 bases and J by 4 bases, with 21 bases between. The CDR3 totals 16 residues. The germline V gene has CDR1 SQVTM and CDR2 ANQGSEA. As DNA, the CDR3 is TGCAGCGTTGATAAGGGCAGGCCATTATCCTCCTATGGCTACACCTTC. It is translated as CSVDKGRPLSSYGYTF.

The chain uses TRBV19 and TRBJ1-2, with D uncertain. The CDR3 sequence is 13 residues long. Looked up from germline, CDR1 is LNHDA and CDR2 is SQIVND (reference sequence). Trimming cost V 3 bases and J 2 bases, with 7 bases left between them. CDR3 region: CASSILGNYGYTF. The CDR3 region has the DNA TGTGCCAGTAGTATTTTGGGGAACTATGGCTACACCTTC.

This clonotype appeared a few times. The CDR3 bases are TGTGCCTGGAGTAAACTAGACACCGGGGAGCTGTTTTTT. Translated, it gives CAWSKLDTGELFF. The chain employs TRBV30 and TRBJ2-2; a weak D match, TRBD2 (5 bases). Trimming stripped 2 bases from V and 3 bases from J, with 7 bases between. This CDR3 contains 13 residues. CDR1 and CDR2 from the germline V gene are GTSNPN and SVGIG (reference sequence).

The genes are TRBV6-6 and TRBJ1-2; tentative D call: TRBD1 (5 bases). CDR3 length equals 17 residues. V was trimmed by 0 bases and J by 5 bases, leaving 19 bases between them. Germline CDR1 is MNHNY and CDR2 is SVGAGI (reference sequence). The CDR3 loop is CASSYSGLTSEEYGYTF. Here the CDR3 DNA reads TGTGCCAGCAGTTACTCGGGACTCACGTCGGAAGAGTATGGCTACACCTTC.

This clonotype has only a few counts. This chain joins TRBV29-1 and TRBJ2-5; no reliable D call. The germline V gene encodes CDR1 SQVTM and CDR2 ANQGSEA. The CDR3 spans 12 residues. V lost 4 bases to trimming and J lost 5 bases, with 11 bases between them. Here the CDR3 DNA reads TGCAGCGTTGTAATGATGGGGGAGACCCAGTACTTC. This encodes CSVVMMGETQYF.

The rearrangement links TRBV6-5 to TRBJ2-1; D is unclear. Trimming pared 0 bases from V and 10 bases from J, leaving 19 bases between. The CDR3 has 16 amino acids. Germline lookup yields CDR1 MNHEY and CDR2 SVGAGI. This CDR3 reads CASSYSAQIQVGEQFF. The DNA for the CDR3 is TGTGCCAGCAGTTACTCAGCACAAATTCAAGTTGGGGAGCAGTTCTTC.